This passage covers 13 T cell receptor beta chains from one sample sequenced in a study of OX40 agonist ivuxolimab in advanced cancers. Only in-frame clones appear in the TCRdb table, and some are missing; sequencing was by immunoSEQ multiplex PCR. The sample records about 86,000 clones, approximately 90% being singletons. This sample comprised CD4+ or CD8+ T cells sorted from blood, obtained in a trial of the OX40 agonist ivuxolimab. Receptor source: an adult with an advanced solid tumor such as melanoma, head and neck, liver or kidney cancer.

This chain uses TRBV10-3 with TRBJ1-5; D is unresolved. Germline V lookup: CDR1 ENHRY, CDR2 SYGVKD. V lost 3 bases and J 3 bases, leaving 15 bases between the germline ends. This CDR3 is 16 amino acids long. The CDR3 region has the DNA TGTGCCATCAGTGAAGATCCCCCAGGAACCAATCAGCCCCAGCATTTT. Translating gives CAISEDPPGTNQPQHF.

The chain carries TRBV30 and TRBJ1-2; D might be TRBD1 (5 bases). From germline, CDR1 is GTSNPN and CDR2 SVGIG (reference sequence). Trimming pared 0 bases from V and 8 bases from J, leaving 13 bases between. This CDR3 region has 13 residues. The CDR3 region has the DNA TGTGCCTGGAGTGTGGGGGGGGTTGGCGGCTACACCTTC. Amino acids: CAWSVGGVGGYTF.

V is TRBV28 and J is TRBJ1-1; the D is unclear. Trimming took 1 base from V and 10 from J, leaving 13 bases between them. CDR3 size: 13 residues. Germline lookup yields CDR1 MDHEN and CDR2 SYDVKM. CDR3 protein: CASSLYQPKPAFF. CDR3 DNA: TGTGCCAGCAGTTTATATCAGCCGAAGCCAGCTTTCTTT.

J is TRBJ2-1 and V is TRBV13; D call uncertain. Looked up from germline, CDR1 is PRHDT and CDR2 is FYEKMQ (reference sequence). The CDR3 consists of 17 residues. The V gene lost 4 bases and the J gene lost 5 bases, with 21 bases spanning the gap. The CDR3 spells CASSSRVGLGRNNEQFF. The DNA of the CDR3 is TGTGCCAGCAGCTCTAGAGTAGGCCTAGGCAGAAACAATGAGCAGTTCTTC. The variable domain in full, completed from reference TRBV13 and TRBJ2-1, reads AAGVIQSPRHLIKEKRETATLKCYPIPRHDTVYWYQQGPGQDPQFLISFYEKMQSDKGSIPDRFSAQQFSDYHSELNMSSLELGDSALYFCASSSRVGLGRNNEQFFGPGTRLTVL.

This clone has only a few counts. The chain combines TRBV2 with TRBJ1-2; D is undetermined. CDR3 length equals 13 residues. The germline gives CDR1 SNHLY, CDR2 FYNNEI. V lost 8 bases, J lost 7 bases, and 17 bases lay in between. The CDR3 DNA reads TGTGCCAGCCACCTTAGGGAGGATAGTGGCTACACCTTC. Translating it yields CASHLREDSGYTF.

DNA for the CDR3: TGTGCCAGCAGTGACCCCCTCCCCCAGGGAGTTTCACCCCTCCACTTT. Protein product: CASSDPLPQGVSPLHF. The genes are TRBV6-4 and TRBJ1-6; a weak D match, TRBD1 (5 bases). The length of the CDR3 is 16 residues. The germline V gene encodes CDR1 MRHNA and CDR2 SNTAGT. The V end lost 2 bases, the J end lost 9 bases, and 17 bases lay between the germline ends.

In its sample, this clone ranks as medium-sized. The same CDR3 is also encoded by other DNA sequences in this sample. This chain uses TRBV19 with TRBJ1-1; weak D call: TRBD1 (5 bases). V was shortened by 0 bases and J by 1 base, with 6 bases between the two germline ends. The CDR3 contains 14 residues. The germline gives CDR1 LNHDA, CDR2 SQIVND (reference sequence). CDR3 coding DNA: TGTGCCAGTAGTATAGACAGGGAGAACACTGAAGCTTTCTTT. It codes for CASSIDRENTEAFF.

V and J are TRBV5-1 and TRBJ2-3; D is unclear. The ends were cut back, 1 base at V and 4 bases at J, with 4 bases in the middle. The CDR3 is 12 residues long. Germline V gives CDR1 SGHRS, CDR2 YFSETQ. The CDR3 region is CASSLWSDTQYF. DNA for the CDR3: TGCGCCAGCAGCTTGTGGTCAGATACGCAGTATTTT.

This clone was found once. The limits of the CDR3 on the DNA are not certain, so only TCRdb's listed CDR3 is given. This rearrangement joins TRBV19 to TRBJ2-5; TRBD1 reflects the table's D call only, with no check against the DNA. The CDR3 region is 17 residues in length, termini included. Germline V gene lookup returns CDR1 LNHDA and CDR2 SQIVND (reference sequence). CDR3 protein: CASSFGTGTSTKETRYF.

This clone occurred once. This sequence joins TRBV5-1 and TRBJ2-7, with a weak D call TRBD1 (6 bases). V lost 4 bases and J 0 bases, leaving 11 bases between the germline ends. This CDR3 comprises 14 residues. From germline, CDR1 is SGHRS and CDR2 YFSETQ. CDR3 nucleotide sequence: TGCGCCAGCAGCCTAACAGGGAACTCCTACGAGCAGTACTTC. Its protein product is CASSLTGNSYEQYF.

The chain carries TRBV13 and TRBJ1-6, with 7 bases fitting TRBD1. The V gene's germline CDR1 is PRHDT and CDR2 FYEKMQ (reference sequence). The V gene end was trimmed by 6 bases and the J gene end by 5 bases; junction bases not matched to a gene: 7. The CDR3 has 15 residues. DNA for the CDR3: TGTGCCAGCAGTACGACAGGGACCCATAATTCACCCCTCCACTTT. Its translation is CASSTTGTHNSPLHF.

The chain employs TRBV5-5 and TRBJ1-1; weak D call: TRBD1 (5 bases). Looked up from germline, CDR1 is SGHKS and CDR2 is YYEKEE (reference sequence). The CDR3 contains 17 residues. V shed 4 bases and J shed 1 base, with 20 bases lying between them. DNA for the CDR3: TGTGCCAGCAGCACACTTCCTGGGGAGGGGCGGAACACTGAAGCTTTCTTT. This gives the protein CASSTLPGEGRNTEAFF.

This rearrangement joins TRBV25-1 to TRBJ1-4, with D perhaps matching TRBD1 (5 bases). Germline lookup yields CDR1 MGHDK and CDR2 SYGVNS. The ends were cut back, 3 bases at V and 6 bases at J, with 14 bases in the middle. The CDR3 is 15 amino acids. CDR3 sequence (DNA): TGTGCCAGCAGTGACCCGGGAAGGGGATATGAAAAACTGTTTTTT. Protein: CASSDPGRGYEKLFF.